This T cell receptor beta chain appears in the sequencing data of a study of T cell responses to AZD1222 COVID-19 vaccine. Looking at the study overall: Second-dose intervals near 4 or 12 weeks were combined.

Produced via immunoSEQ multiplex PCR; TCRdb's table is partial and in-frame only. The sample comprises 130,000 to 150,000 clones, about nine tenths of which are singletons, and 3.4% rests with the top ten. The ends lost 3 bases at V and 5 bases at J; junction bases unmatched: 10. There are 17 residues in the CDR3. CDR1 and CDR2 (germline): KGHDR, SFDVKD. The sequenced sample was peripheral blood, obtained on day 0 of AZD1222 vaccination. This rearrangement joins TRBV24-1 to TRBJ1-5; 9 bases are a match to TRBD1. This clonotype was sampled from an adult in good health. The CDR3 coding sequence is TGTGCCACCAGTGATCCTTCTGACAGGGGGTCCCATCAGCCCCAGCATTTT. Residues: CATSDPSDRGSHQPQHF.